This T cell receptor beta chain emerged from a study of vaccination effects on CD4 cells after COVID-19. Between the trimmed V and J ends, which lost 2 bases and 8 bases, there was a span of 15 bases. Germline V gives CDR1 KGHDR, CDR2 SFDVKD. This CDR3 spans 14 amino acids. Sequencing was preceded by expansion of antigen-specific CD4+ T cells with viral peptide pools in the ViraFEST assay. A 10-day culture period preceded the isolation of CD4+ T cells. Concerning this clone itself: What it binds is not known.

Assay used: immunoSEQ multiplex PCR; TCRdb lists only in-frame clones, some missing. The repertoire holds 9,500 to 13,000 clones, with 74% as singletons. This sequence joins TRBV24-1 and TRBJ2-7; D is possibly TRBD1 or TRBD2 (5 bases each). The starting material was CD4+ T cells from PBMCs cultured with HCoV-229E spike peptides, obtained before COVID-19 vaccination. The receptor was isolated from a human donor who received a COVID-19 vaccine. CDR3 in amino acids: CATSDSGRTWKQYF. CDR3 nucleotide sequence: TGTGCCACCAGTGATTCGGGACGGACGTGGAAGCAGTACTTC.